This T cell receptor (beta chain) was documented in a study of T cell repertoires in aging, cancer and after chemotherapy. Study conclusions and caveats: Untreated cancer patients had significantly lower blood TCR diversity than age-matched healthy donors. In healthy donors, age-related TCR diversity loss mainly reflected lost richness. Lymphoid organ infiltration in hematological cancer patients may impair thymic emigration or peripheral T cell expansion.

Peripheral blood genomic DNA, not sorted cells or RNA, was the template. The CDR3 consists of 15 residues. Germline assignment: CDR1 MRHNA and CDR2 SNTAGT. V was clipped by 0 bases and J by 8 bases; unmatched bases: 6. This clonotype is deemed medium-sized. Its specificity is not known. Rearranged V-D-J TRB sequences were amplified with a mixed TRB-A/B primer pool. MiXCR, run by TCRdb on the multiplex PCR reads, gives a single entry per CDR3 protein. This sample carries under 9,000 distinct CDR3 sequences, 25% to 35% of them seen once, and the ten largest clones take about 8%. V gene TRBV6-4 combines with J gene TRBJ2-1; 8 bases are a match to TRBD2. The TCR was taken from a human donor with a blood cancer. Sequencing was performed on blood. CDR3 nucleotides: TGTGCCAGCAGTGACTCAATAGCGGGGAATGATGAGCAGTTCTTC. It specifies CASSDSIAGNDEQFF.